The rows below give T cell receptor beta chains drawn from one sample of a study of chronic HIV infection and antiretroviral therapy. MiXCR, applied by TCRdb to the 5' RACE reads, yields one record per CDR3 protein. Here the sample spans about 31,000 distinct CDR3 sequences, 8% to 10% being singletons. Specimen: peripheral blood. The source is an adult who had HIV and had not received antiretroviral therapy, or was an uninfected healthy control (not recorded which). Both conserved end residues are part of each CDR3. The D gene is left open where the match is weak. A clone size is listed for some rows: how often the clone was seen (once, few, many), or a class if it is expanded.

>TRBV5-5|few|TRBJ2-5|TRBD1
CASSPTGGPETQYF
TGTGCCAGCAGCCCCACAGGGGGCCCAGAGACCCAGTACTTC
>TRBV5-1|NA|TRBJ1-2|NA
CASSLEGEASDGYTF
TGCGCCAGCAGCTTGGAAGGGGAAGCATCAGATGGCTACACCTTC
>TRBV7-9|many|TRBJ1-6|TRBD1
CASSRDRDSPLHF
TGTGCCAGCAGCAGGGACAGGGATTCACCCCTCCACTTT
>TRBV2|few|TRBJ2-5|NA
CASSPDGNQETQYF
TGTGCCAGCAGTCCCGACGGAAACCAAGAGACCCAGTACTTC
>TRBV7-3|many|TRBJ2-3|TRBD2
CASSLGPGGGSSTDTQYF
TGTGCCAGCAGCTTAGGGCCCGGCGGGGGGTCTAGCACAGATACGCAGTATTTT
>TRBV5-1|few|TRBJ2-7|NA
CASSPGDVSYEQYF
TGCGCCAGCAGCCCGGGGGACGTCTCCTACGAGCAGTACTTC
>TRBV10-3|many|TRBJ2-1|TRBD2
CAIQGGNEQFF
TGTGCCATCCAGGGAGGGAATGAGCAGTTCTTC
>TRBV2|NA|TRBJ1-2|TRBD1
CASTQDREYGYTF
TGTGCCAGCACCCAGGACAGGGAATATGGCTACACCTTC
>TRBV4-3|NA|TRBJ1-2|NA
CASSQGAGETLYGYTF
TGCGCCAGCAGCCAAGGTGCAGGGGAAACGCTATATGGCTACACCTTC
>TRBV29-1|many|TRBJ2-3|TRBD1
CSVRQGTDTQYF
TGCAGCGTGAGACAGGGAACAGATACGCAGTATTTT
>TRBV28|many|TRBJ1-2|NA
CASSIGLGNGYTF
TGTGCCAGCAGTATAGGTCTGGGGAATGGCTACACCTTC
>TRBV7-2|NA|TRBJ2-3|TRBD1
CASSFRDRPTDTQYF
TGTGCCAGCAGCTTCCGGGACAGACCCACAGATACGCAGTATTTT
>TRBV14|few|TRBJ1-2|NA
CASSLDSTGSDPSGYTF
TGTGCCAGCAGCCTAGACTCAACAGGGTCGGACCCCTCTGGCTACACCTTC
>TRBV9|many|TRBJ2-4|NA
CASSVGGARNIQYF
TGTGCCAGCAGCGTAGGGGGGGCAAGAAACATTCAGTACTTC
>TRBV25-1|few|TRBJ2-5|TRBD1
CASSELRQGEETQYF
TGTGCCAGCAGTGAATTACGGCAGGGGGAAGAGACCCAGTACTTC
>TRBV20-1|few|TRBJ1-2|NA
CSAPGGGSLYGYTF
TGCAGTGCCCCGGGGGGCGGGAGTCTCTATGGCTACACCTTC
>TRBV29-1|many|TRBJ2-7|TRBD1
CSAKQGAYEQYF
TGCAGCGCCAAACAGGGGGCCTACGAGCAGTACTTC
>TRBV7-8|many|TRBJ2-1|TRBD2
CASSPGLASYNEQFF
TGTGCCAGCAGCCCCGGACTAGCGTCCTACAATGAGCAGTTCTTC
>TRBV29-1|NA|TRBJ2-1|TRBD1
CSVAPGQGLINEQFF
TGCAGCGTCGCCCCGGGACAGGGTCTTATCAATGAGCAGTTCTTC
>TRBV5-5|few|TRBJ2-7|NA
CASSNPQFVEQYF
TGTGCCAGCAGCAACCCCCAGTTCGTGGAGCAGTACTTC
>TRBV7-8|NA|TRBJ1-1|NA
CASRSGPVNTEAFF
TGTGCCAGCAGGTCAGGCCCTGTGAACACTGAAGCTTTCTTT
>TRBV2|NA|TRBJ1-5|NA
CASSEGALNQPQHF
TGTGCCAGCAGTGAAGGGGCGCTAAATCAGCCCCAGCATTTT
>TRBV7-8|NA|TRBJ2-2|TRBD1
CASSLTPGQGTGELFF
TGTGCCAGCAGCTTAACTCCGGGACAGGGTACCGGGGAGCTGTTTTTT